One and the same sample provided the 5 T cell receptor beta chains below, sequenced in a study of CD4 T cells in relation to SARS-CoV-2 and coronaviruses. Measured with immunoSEQ multiplex PCR; TCRdb has only the in-frame clones, and not every one. This table holds some 35,000 clones, approximately 77% found once. Their antigen targets remain unknown. Sequencing was performed on naive CD4+ T cells from PBMCs, cultured in vitro. Subset described: naive CD4+ T cells isolated by negative enrichment. The origin of the receptors is an adult with COVID-19.

This rearrangement joins TRBV6-5 to TRBJ2-2, with 7 nucleotides matching TRBD1. Germline values: CDR1 MNHEY, CDR2 SVGAGI. V was clipped by 8 bases and J by 3 bases; unmatched bases: 9. The CDR3 totals 15 residues. The CDR3 loop is CASAPDRFDTGELFF. The CDR3 nucleotides read TGTGCCAGCGCCCCGGACAGGTTTGACACCGGGGAGCTGTTTTTT.

A single count supports this clone. The chain uses TRBV28 and TRBJ1-5, with a tentative D call TRBD1 (6 bases). CDR3 size: 15 residues. Germline lookup yields CDR1 MDHEN and CDR2 SYDVKM. Trimming removed 3 bases from V and 4 bases from J, with 13 bases in between. The CDR3, as DNA: TGTGCCAGCAGTTTTACCGGGACAAAGAATCAGCCCCAGCATTTT. Protein product: CASSFTGTKNQPQHF.

This clone was observed a few times. This chain uses TRBV18 with TRBJ2-1; TRBD2 aligns across 7 bases. J gave up 9 bases and V 3 bases, and 5 bases lay outside the gene matches. The CDR3 spans 13 residues. Per the germline V gene, CDR1 is KGHSH and CDR2 is LQKENI. CDR3 region: CASSPAGEGEQFF. CDR3 DNA: TGTGCCAGCTCACCTGCGGGAGAAGGTGAGCAGTTCTTC.

The chain couples TRBV2 to TRBJ2-2, with 8 bases matching TRBD1. This CDR3 is 14 amino acids long. Looked up from germline, CDR1 is SNHLY and CDR2 is FYNNEI. Trimming removed 7 bases from V and 4 bases from J; junction bases left unmatched: 5. The CDR3 is CASTGQGATGELFF. The DNA for the CDR3 is TGTGCCAGCACAGGACAGGGAGCCACCGGGGAGCTGTTTTTT.

V is TRBV11-2 and J is TRBJ1-1; D is unresolved. The V end was cut by 2 bases, the J end by 1 base, with 11 bases between. The CDR3 is 15 amino acids. Germline values: CDR1 SGHAT, CDR2 FQNNGV. CDR3 in amino acids: CASSLYSRQNTEAFF. Here the CDR3 DNA reads TGTGCCAGCAGCTTATATTCCCGACAGAACACTGAAGCTTTCTTT. Supplemented by reference TRBV11-2 and TRBJ1-1, the full variable domain reads EAGVAQSPRYKIIEKRQSVAFWCNPISGHATLYWYQQILGQGPKLLIQFQNNGVVDDSQLPKDRFSAERLKGVDSTLKIQPAKLEDSAVYLCASSLYSRQNTEAFFGQGTRLTVV.